One sample yielded the 13 T cell receptor beta chains listed below, sequenced in a study of B cell selection in AIRE deficiency. The assay was immunoSEQ multiplex PCR, and TCRdb's table has in-frame clones only and misses some. Of around 20,000 clones listed, around 97% were seen once; the top ten hold around 0.3%. Sorting defined conventional CD4 T cells as CD4+CD127+. Sequences were obtained from conventional CD4+ T cells sorted from PBMCs. Every receptor here comes from a human donor with AIRE deficiency.

The V call is TRBV27, the J call TRBJ2-1; 15 bases fit TRBD2. This CDR3 has 16 amino acids. Germline-derived CDR1 and CDR2 are MNHEY and SMNVEV (reference sequence). The V and J ends lost 3 bases and 8 bases, in that order; junction bases with no gene match: 5. The CDR3 bases are TGTGCCAGCAGTTTTGGACTAGCGGGAGGGGAAGATGAGCAGTTCTTC. As protein: CASSFGLAGGEDEQFF.

The CDR3 sequence is CASSRGQNTGELFF. The CDR3 DNA reads as TGTGCCAGCAGCCGGGGTCAAAACACCGGGGAGCTGTTTTTT. This rearrangement joins TRBV9 to TRBJ2-2; tentative D call: TRBD2 (5 bases). The ends were cut back, 4 bases at V and 2 bases at J, with 9 bases in the middle. This CDR3 region has 14 residues. Per germline, CDR1 SGDLS and CDR2 YYNGEE.

The chain joins TRBV6-6 to TRBJ2-1, with TRBD1 matching over 8 bases. J gave up 5 bases and V 8 bases, and 8 bases lay outside the gene matches. This CDR3 has 14 residues. Germline CDR1 reads MNHNY; CDR2 reads SVGAGI (reference sequence). The CDR3 nucleotides read TGTGCCAGCGACTTCGGGACAGGCAACAATGAGCAGTTCTTC. This translates into CASDFGTGNNEQFF.

The rearrangement joins TRBV5-1 to TRBJ1-1, with D hard to call. CDR3 size: 13 residues. Germline V gives CDR1 SGHRS, CDR2 YFSETQ. Trimming took off 0 bases at V and 1 base at J, with 4 bases between the two ends. The CDR3 nucleotides read TGCGCCAGCAGCTTGGAGACGAACACTGAAGCTTTCTTT. This gives the protein CASSLETNTEAFF.

The CDR3, as DNA: TGTGCCTGGAGTGGCATTGGACCCAATCAGCCCCAGCATTTT. It yields the protein CAWSGIGPNQPQHF. This sequence joins TRBV30 and TRBJ1-5; D not certain. This CDR3 is 14 amino acids long. Trimming stripped 1 base from V and 3 bases from J, with 10 bases between. The germline V gene encodes CDR1 GTSNPN and CDR2 SVGIG (reference sequence).

The chain couples TRBV18 to TRBJ2-1; 16 nucleotides align to TRBD2. The CDR3 consists of 17 residues. CDR1 and CDR2 (germline): KGHSH, LQKENI. The J segment lost 7 bases and the V segment lost 4 bases, leaving 7 bases of the junction unmatched. CDR3: CASSRPGLAGGLNEQFF. CDR3 DNA sequence: TGTGCCAGCTCACGACCGGGACTAGCGGGAGGGCTGAATGAGCAGTTCTTC.

The chain combines TRBV2 with TRBJ2-5; no clear D. Germline V lookup: CDR1 SNHLY, CDR2 FYNNEI. V lost 4 bases to trimming and J lost 3 bases, with 3 bases between them. CDR3 length: 11 amino acids. The CDR3 region is CASSVKETQYF. The DNA for the CDR3 is TGTGCCAGCAGTGTCAAAGAGACCCAGTACTTC.

The chain has TRBV5-6 and TRBJ2-7; the match to TRBD1 covers 10 bases. CDR1 is SGHDT and CDR2 is YYEEEE in the germline V gene. V lost 6 bases, J lost 6 bases, and 12 bases stayed unmatched. The CDR3 covers 15 residues. The CDR3 bases are TGTGCCAGCATTCGCCGGGACAGGGGACCGTCCGAGCAGTACTTC. Protein: CASIRRDRGPSEQYF.

The DNA of the CDR3 is TGTGCCAGCAGTACAACAGGGAGATGGACTGAAGCTTTCTTT. This encodes CASSTTGRWTEAFF. The chain couples TRBV6-6 to TRBJ1-1; possibly TRBD1 for D (6 bases). Trimming stripped 5 bases from V and 5 bases from J, with 15 bases between. The CDR3 has 14 residues. CDR1 is MNHNY and CDR2 is SVGAGI in the germline V gene (reference sequence).

This clone was detected only once. V and J are TRBV5-6 and TRBJ2-3, with 7 bases fitting TRBD1. The germline CDR1 and CDR2 sequences are SGHDT and YYEEEE. CDR3 length: 15 residues. Trimming removed 4 bases from V and 1 base from J; junction bases left unmatched: 6. The CDR3 DNA follows: TGTGCCAGCAGCCCGTGGGACAGACGCACAGATACGCAGTATTTT. This sequence encodes CASSPWDRRTDTQYF.

V gene TRBV30 combines with J gene TRBJ2-3; 8 bases align to TRBD1. The V segment lost 1 base and the J segment 0 bases; nucleotides outside the gene matches: 12. The CDR3 covers 18 residues. Looked up from germline, CDR1 is GTSNPN and CDR2 is SVGIG (reference sequence). The chain's CDR3 is CAWSAGQGLGGSTDTQYF. CDR3 in DNA: TGTGCCTGGAGTGCCGGACAGGGATTGGGCGGAAGCACAGATACGCAGTATTTT.

This chain connects TRBV27 to TRBJ2-7; TRBD1 matches 10 bases. J was trimmed by 4 bases and V by 2 bases; bases with no gene match: 2. Per the germline V gene, CDR1 is MNHEY and CDR2 is SMNVEV (reference sequence). The CDR3 sequence is 14 residues long. Written as DNA, the CDR3 is TGTGCCAGCAGTTTACGGACAGGGGGTTACGAGCAGTACTTC. It encodes CASSLRTGGYEQYF.

This clone was observed once. The chain joins TRBV4-2 to TRBJ2-6; 9 positions agree with TRBD1. Germline CDR1 reads LGHNA; CDR2 reads YNFKEQ. This CDR3 contains 18 residues. V shed 4 bases and J 1 base; nucleotides not matched to a gene: 8. CDR3 sequence (DNA): TGTGCCAGCAGCCCCCGACAGGGGGTTCGATCTGGGGCCAACGTCCTGACTTTC. It codes for CASSPRQGVRSGANVLTF.